This T cell receptor beta chain was identified in a study of long-term antiretroviral therapy in people with HIV. Study-level points and caveats: The repertoire was dominated at all time points by clones expanded before ART.

V was shortened by 4 bases and J by 8 bases, with 22 bases between the two germline ends. Germline values: CDR1 SGHAT, CDR2 FQDESV (reference sequence). This CDR3 comprises 16 residues. They ran version v3.0 of the immunoSEQ assay at survey level. Profiled with immunoSEQ multiplex PCR; TCRdb holds only in-frame clones, not every one. The profile shows approximately 33,000 clones, about four fifths of them singletons. Details on this clone: Its specificity is unknown.

V and J are TRBV11-1 and TRBJ2-3, with D perhaps TRBD1 (5 bases). The TCR originated in a man aged 18 to 29 with HIV. The sample consisted of unsorted PBMCs, taken 0.4 years before starting antiretroviral therapy. As DNA, the CDR3 is TGTGCCAGCAGCTCCCTTGGAAGGGGCCGTTCTGGTACGCAGTATTTT. It is translated as CASSSLGRGRSGTQYF.